This T cell receptor beta chain was obtained from a study of T cell changes during pregnancy in multiple sclerosis. The CDR3 extends over 13 amino acids. CDR1 and CDR2 (germline): SNHLY, FYNNEI. Data came from immunoSEQ multiplex PCR; TCRdb stores just in-frame clones and leaves some out. The sample lists around 96,000 clones, approximately 92% occurring once. In its sample, this clone was seen once. One end of the junction does not line up with germline, which may come from a read error. The material sequenced was peripheral blood, taken in the first trimester of pregnancy. This sequence originates from a female donor with multiple sclerosis, enrolled in a pregnancy study. The chain combines TRBV2 with TRBJ1-2, with a weak D call TRBD1 (6 bases). The CDR3 nucleotides are TGTGCCAGCACTGAAACAGGGAAAGATGGCTACACCTTC. Protein product: CASTETGKDGYTF.